Described below is a single TCR beta chain sequence and its context. Its antigen is not identified. The V end lost 4 bases, the J end lost 8 bases, and 14 bases lay between the germline ends. The germline CDR1 and CDR2 sequences are SNHLY and FYNNEI. This CDR3 is built from 13 residues. Every single donor gave one heparinised blood draw, and these averaged around 110 mL. These data come from a study of beta chain features in type 1 diabetes. Whole-study context: Sorted cell examination encompassed 100,000,000 or so cells across all samples.

Expressed TCRB transcripts got sequenced, as all isolated RNA was reverse transcribed. Profiling relied on immunoSEQ multiplex PCR, and the TCRdb table lists in-frame clones only, not all of them. The repertoire has more than 250,000 clones, about 23% of them found once; the top ten carry 0.012%. Study-level findings and limits: In all four CD4+ subsets, TCRB CDR3 length was significantly, moderately reduced in type 1 diabetes. It was among patients, rather than healthy donors, that naive, central memory and Treg TCRB repertoires appeared more similar. It was possible that PCR favored shorter templates, equally so in patients and controls.

Sequenced input: naive CD4+ T cells from blood. The source is a woman under 40 with type 1 diabetes. The chain recombines TRBV2 with TRBJ1-2, with D perhaps matching TRBD1 (5 bases). The CDR3 DNA is TGTGCCAGCAGTGTATGGGGCATTGGGGGCTACACCTTC. It specifies CASSVWGIGGYTF.